This T cell receptor beta chain is from a study of technical replicates of blood from a few donors. Trimming cost V 3 bases and J 11 bases, with 19 bases left between them. The CDR3 is made up of 14 amino acids. CDR1 is SEHNR, CDR2 FQNEAQ, per germline (reference sequence). Sequenced by immunoSEQ multiplex PCR; TCRdb stores in-frame clones only, minus some. The data hold roughly 51,000 clones, with about 94% observed a single time. Sequenced material: PBMCs. This receptor was taken from a human donor in good health. Some clones in this sample may be carry-over from other donors' samples. This rearrangement joins TRBV7-9 to TRBJ1-1; D ambiguous. DNA of the CDR3: TGTGCCAGCAGCTTTTCAGTCTTCGGGAAAGGGGCTTTCTTT. Amino acids: CASSFSVFGKGAFF. Complete variable domain (other parts from reference TRBV7-9 and TRBJ1-1): DTGVSQNPRHKITKRGQNVTFRCDPISEHNRLYWYRQTLGQGPEFLTYFQNEAQLEKSRLLSDRFSAERPKGSFSTLEIQRTEQGDSAMYLCASSFSVFGKGAFFGQGTRLTVV.